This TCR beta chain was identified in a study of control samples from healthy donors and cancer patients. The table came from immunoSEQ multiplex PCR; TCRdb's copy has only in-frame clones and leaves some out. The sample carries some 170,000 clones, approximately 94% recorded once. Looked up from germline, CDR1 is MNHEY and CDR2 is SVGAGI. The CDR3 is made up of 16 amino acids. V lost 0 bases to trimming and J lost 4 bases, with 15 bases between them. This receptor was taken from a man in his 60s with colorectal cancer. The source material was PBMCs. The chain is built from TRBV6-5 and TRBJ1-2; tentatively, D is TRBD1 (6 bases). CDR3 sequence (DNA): TGTGCCAGCAGTTACTCTGGCAGGGGCGGCCCCTATGGCTACACCTTC. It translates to CASSYSGRGGPYGYTF.